The present T cell receptor beta chain was sequenced within a study of T cell repertoires in cytomegalovirus infection. This clonotype was seen a few times. TCRdb processed the reads anew with MiXCR; each CDR3 protein has one entry. The sample shows around 120,000 distinct CDR3 sequences, more than 7% of them seen only once. The CDR3 totals 13 residues. Germline trimming cut 0 bases from V and 7 bases from J; bases unmatched to any gene: 4. Germline CDR1 reads SGHRS; CDR2 reads YFSETQ. Sequenced input: PBMCs. V usage is TRBV5-1 and J usage is TRBJ2-7, with 7 bases lining up with TRBD2. The TCR originated in a human donor in good health (CMV status not recorded). Some clones in this sample may be carry-over from other donors' samples. The DNA of the CDR3 is TGCGCCAGCAGCTTGGTCGGGGGGAGGGAGCAGTACTTC. This gives the protein CASSLVGGREQYF.